The rows below give T cell receptor beta chains drawn from one sample of a study of T-cell reconstitution after alpha-beta-depleted transplantation in children. TCRdb ran MiXCR on the PCR reads and lists one entry per CDR3 protein. Among 400,000 to 500,000 distinct CDR3 sequences, 11% were seen once, and the ten largest hold about 5%. The sample in question was PBMCs from the stem cell graft donor, obtained from the stem cell graft. The receptors stem from a human donor who donated a stem cell graft to a child with acute myeloid leukemia. Each CDR3 is given with its conserved first and last residue. D genes are given only for firm matches. The size entry is marked missing in some rows and otherwise reads once, few, many or a size class.

v_gene: TRBV29-1; abundance: few; j_gene: TRBJ1-1; d_gene: -; CDR3nt: TGCAGCGTTTACTCTAACACTGAAGCTTTCTTT; CDR3aa: CSVYSNTEAFF
v_gene: TRBV12-3/TRBV12-4; abundance: -; j_gene: TRBJ1-4; d_gene: TRBD1; CDR3nt: TGTGCCAGCAGCACGAGGGACAGGGGGGAAGAAAAACTGTTTTTT; CDR3aa: CASSTRDRGEEKLFF
v_gene: TRBV9; abundance: few; j_gene: TRBJ2-1; d_gene: -; CDR3nt: TGTGCCAGCAGCGTAGCGGGGAATGAGCAGTTCTTC; CDR3aa: CASSVAGNEQFF
v_gene: TRBV5-1; abundance: -; j_gene: TRBJ2-3; d_gene: -; CDR3nt: TGCGCCAGCACCGGGGGAAGTCGCACAGATACGCAGTATTTT; CDR3aa: CASTGGSRTDTQYF
v_gene: TRBV5-1; abundance: -; j_gene: TRBJ1-5; d_gene: -; CDR3nt: TGCGCCAGCAGCTGGGGAATCAATCAGCCCCAGCATTTT; CDR3aa: CASSWGINQPQHF
v_gene: TRBV7-9; abundance: few; j_gene: TRBJ1-2; d_gene: TRBD1; CDR3nt: TGTGCCAGCAGCTTAGTTGGGACAGCCTATGGCTACACCTTC; CDR3aa: CASSLVGTAYGYTF
v_gene: TRBV3-1; abundance: -; j_gene: TRBJ2-7; d_gene: -; CDR3nt: TGTGCCAGCAGCCAGGGACTGAGCTACGAGCAGTACTTC; CDR3aa: CASSQGLSYEQYF
v_gene: TRBV4-2; abundance: few; j_gene: TRBJ1-4; d_gene: TRBD1; CDR3nt: TGTGCCAGCAGCCAGCCCCTTACCGGGACAGGGGTCGAAAAACTGTTTTTT; CDR3aa: CASSQPLTGTGVEKLFF
v_gene: TRBV9; abundance: few; j_gene: TRBJ2-7; d_gene: -; CDR3nt: TGTGCCAGCAGCGTAGGTTCGGCGATTGGCGGGTCCTACGAGCAGTACTTC; CDR3aa: CASSVGSAIGGSYEQYF
v_gene: TRBV3-1; abundance: -; j_gene: TRBJ1-4; d_gene: -; CDR3nt: TGTGCCAGCAGCCCTACAAATCTAAAGGGGGGAAAACTGTTTTTT; CDR3aa: CASSPTNLKGGKLFF
v_gene: TRBV12-3/TRBV12-4; abundance: few; j_gene: TRBJ1-2; d_gene: TRBD1; CDR3nt: TGTGCCAGCAGACTTTCAGGGGGTGGCGGCTACACCTTC; CDR3aa: CASRLSGGGGYTF
v_gene: TRBV6-1; abundance: -; j_gene: TRBJ2-1; d_gene: -; CDR3nt: TGTGCCAGCAGGGAGTGGGGGCCTCGGAATGAGCAGTTCTTC; CDR3aa: CASREWGPRNEQFF
v_gene: TRBV5-1; abundance: few; j_gene: TRBJ2-1; d_gene: TRBD2; CDR3nt: TGCGCCAGCAGCATTACTAGCGGGAGGGACAATGAGCAGTTCTTC; CDR3aa: CASSITSGRDNEQFF
v_gene: TRBV7-6; abundance: -; j_gene: TRBJ2-7; d_gene: TRBD2; CDR3nt: TGTGCCAGCAGCTTAGCACCGGGAGGGCACTACGAGCAGTACTTC; CDR3aa: CASSLAPGGHYEQYF
v_gene: TRBV20-1; abundance: -; j_gene: TRBJ1-6; d_gene: TRBD1; CDR3nt: TGCAGTGCTAGAGATATCTCCCAGGGGGAGAATTCACCCCTCCACTTT; CDR3aa: CSARDISQGENSPLHF
v_gene: TRBV29-1; abundance: few; j_gene: TRBJ1-1; d_gene: -; CDR3nt: TGCAGCGTTGGACCCTTACAGCAGAACACTGAAGCTTTCTTT; CDR3aa: CSVGPLQQNTEAFF
v_gene: TRBV7-3; abundance: -; j_gene: TRBJ2-1; d_gene: TRBD2; CDR3nt: TGTGCCAGCTGCTTACTCACTAGCGGGAGCGATGAGCAGTTCTTC; CDR3aa: CASCLLTSGSDEQFF
v_gene: TRBV7-2; abundance: few; j_gene: TRBJ1-1; d_gene: -; CDR3nt: TGTGCCAGCAGGAGGGGGGAAACTGAAGCTTTCTTT; CDR3aa: CASRRGETEAFF
v_gene: TRBV5-1; abundance: many; j_gene: TRBJ2-3; d_gene: -; CDR3nt: TGTGCCAGCAGCAGGACAAGCACAGATACGCAGTATTTT; CDR3aa: CASSRTSTDTQYF
v_gene: TRBV19; abundance: -; j_gene: TRBJ2-5; d_gene: TRBD2; CDR3nt: TGTGCCACCCAACCCGGGGGGAGCCAAGAGACCCAGTACTTC; CDR3aa: CATQPGGSQETQYF
v_gene: TRBV7-8; abundance: few; j_gene: TRBJ2-1; d_gene: -; CDR3nt: TGTGCCAGCAGCTCAAGTGGCGGTGATGAGCAGTTCTTC; CDR3aa: CASSSSGGDEQFF
v_gene: TRBV6-1; abundance: few; j_gene: TRBJ2-2; d_gene: TRBD1; CDR3nt: TGTGCCAGCAGTGAACCGCCGGGACAGGGGTTCACCGGGGAGCTGTTTTTT; CDR3aa: CASSEPPGQGFTGELFF
v_gene: TRBV12-3/TRBV12-4; abundance: many; j_gene: TRBJ2-1; d_gene: TRBD1; CDR3nt: TGTGCCAGCAGTTTGGCCCCGGGACAGGGGGCTTTTGAGCAGTTCTTC; CDR3aa: CASSLAPGQGAFEQFF
v_gene: TRBV6-2/TRBV6-3; abundance: few; j_gene: TRBJ2-7; d_gene: TRBD2; CDR3nt: TGTGCCAGCCTCCCACTAGCGGGAGGCCCCTACGAGCAGTACTTC; CDR3aa: CASLPLAGGPYEQYF
v_gene: TRBV11-2; abundance: -; j_gene: TRBJ2-1; d_gene: TRBD2; CDR3nt: TGTGCCAGCAGCTGGGCACTAGCGGGGGGCAATGAGCAGTTCTTC; CDR3aa: CASSWALAGGNEQFF
v_gene: TRBV7-2; abundance: -; j_gene: TRBJ2-3; d_gene: -; CDR3nt: TGTGCCAGCAGCTCGAGGCGGACCCTCGGTAGCACAGATACGCAGTATTTT; CDR3aa: CASSSRRTLGSTDTQYF
v_gene: TRBV12-3/TRBV12-4; abundance: -; j_gene: TRBJ2-1; d_gene: -; CDR3nt: TGTGCCAGCAGTCTCTCGGCGTATTTTCAGTTCTTC; CDR3aa: CASSLSAYFQFF
v_gene: TRBV9; abundance: -; j_gene: TRBJ2-1; d_gene: TRBD2; CDR3nt: TGTGCCAGCCACGACCAAAGAAGGGGGCGGGAGGGCCGGGTGGGTGAGCAGTTCTTC; CDR3aa: CASHDQRRGREGRVGEQFF
v_gene: TRBV6-6; abundance: many; j_gene: TRBJ2-7; d_gene: TRBD1; CDR3nt: TGTGCCAGCAGTCCCCGGGACAGCTCCTACGAGCAGTACTTC; CDR3aa: CASSPRDSSYEQYF
v_gene: TRBV7-8; abundance: few; j_gene: TRBJ1-6; d_gene: TRBD1; CDR3nt: TGTGCCAGCAGCTTAGCCGACAGGGAGAATTCACCCCTCCACTTT; CDR3aa: CASSLADRENSPLHF
v_gene: TRBV5-4; abundance: -; j_gene: TRBJ1-5; d_gene: -; CDR3nt: TGTGCCAGCAGCTTGGATATTGGAGGGACATTCTATAGCAATCAGCCCCAGCATTTT; CDR3aa: CASSLDIGGTFYSNQPQHF
v_gene: TRBV12-3/TRBV12-4; abundance: -; j_gene: TRBJ2-2; d_gene: TRBD2; CDR3nt: TGTGCCAGCAGCTCTCGGGTGGGGGGGGCCGGGGAGCTGTTTTTT; CDR3aa: CASSSRVGGAGELFF
v_gene: TRBV5-6; abundance: few; j_gene: TRBJ2-1; d_gene: TRBD2; CDR3nt: TGTGCCAGCAGCTTGGGAGCGGGGGGGCCTTATGGGCAGTTCTTC; CDR3aa: CASSLGAGGPYGQFF
v_gene: TRBV6-5; abundance: -; j_gene: TRBJ2-5; d_gene: TRBD2; CDR3nt: TGTGCCAGCAGTTACTTGGCTAGCGGGAGTCAGAAGACCCAGTACTTC; CDR3aa: CASSYLASGSQKTQYF
v_gene: TRBV7-6; abundance: many; j_gene: TRBJ2-1; d_gene: TRBD2; CDR3nt: TGTGCCAGCAGTTCACTAGCGGGAGTGTACAATGAGCAGTTCTTC; CDR3aa: CASSSLAGVYNEQFF
v_gene: TRBV29-1; abundance: few; j_gene: TRBJ1-1; d_gene: -; CDR3nt: TGCAGCGTGGCAACGATGCACACTGAAGCTTTCTTT; CDR3aa: CSVATMHTEAFF
v_gene: TRBV5-1; abundance: many; j_gene: TRBJ2-1; d_gene: -; CDR3nt: TGCGCCAGCAGCTTGGCCCTGGATTCGGGGGAGCAGTTCTTC; CDR3aa: CASSLALDSGEQFF
v_gene: TRBV9; abundance: many; j_gene: TRBJ2-3; d_gene: -; CDR3nt: TGTGCCAGCACCGGGGGCAGCGACGAGTTCACAGATACGCAGTATTTT; CDR3aa: CASTGGSDEFTDTQYF
v_gene: TRBV28; abundance: -; j_gene: TRBJ2-7; d_gene: -; CDR3nt: TGTGCCAGCACTAGTTTAGGATACGAGCAGTACTTC; CDR3aa: CASTSLGYEQYF
v_gene: TRBV5-8; abundance: -; j_gene: TRBJ2-7; d_gene: TRBD2; CDR3nt: TGTGCCAGCAGCTTGAGACTAGCGGGATTGTACGAGCAGTACTTC; CDR3aa: CASSLRLAGLYEQYF
v_gene: TRBV6-2/TRBV6-3; abundance: -; j_gene: TRBJ2-2; d_gene: -; CDR3nt: TGTGCCAGCACTCACGGGACTTGGACCGGGGAGCTGTTTTTT; CDR3aa: CASTHGTWTGELFF
v_gene: TRBV6-1; abundance: -; j_gene: TRBJ2-1; d_gene: TRBD2; CDR3nt: TGTGCCAGCAGCCAAATAGGGGTAGCGGGATCTTACAATGAGCAGTTCTTC; CDR3aa: CASSQIGVAGSYNEQFF
v_gene: TRBV29-1; abundance: few; j_gene: TRBJ2-2; d_gene: TRBD1; CDR3nt: TGCAGCGTTGAGAGGACAGGGGGCAACACCGGGGAGCTGTTTTTT; CDR3aa: CSVERTGGNTGELFF
v_gene: TRBV11-2; abundance: -; j_gene: TRBJ2-7; d_gene: -; CDR3nt: TGTGCCAGCAGCTTAGAGATTGTATACGAGCAGTACTTC; CDR3aa: CASSLEIVYEQYF
v_gene: TRBV7-2; abundance: many; j_gene: TRBJ2-1; d_gene: TRBD2; CDR3nt: TGTGCCAGCAGCCCGGGACTAGCGGGGGCCTACAATGAGCAGTTCTTC; CDR3aa: CASSPGLAGAYNEQFF
v_gene: TRBV5-1; abundance: -; j_gene: TRBJ2-3; d_gene: -; CDR3nt: TGCGCCAGCAGCTTTTTCGGGACGAACACAGATACGCAGTATTTT; CDR3aa: CASSFFGTNTDTQYF
v_gene: TRBV12-3/TRBV12-4; abundance: few; j_gene: TRBJ1-4; d_gene: TRBD1; CDR3nt: TGTGCCAGCAGTTTAGAAGGACAGGGCCCGCAGAAACTGTTTTTT; CDR3aa: CASSLEGQGPQKLFF
v_gene: TRBV19; abundance: few; j_gene: TRBJ1-5; d_gene: TRBD1; CDR3nt: TGTGCCAGTAGTATAGACTGGACAGGTTATTTGCAGCCCCAGCATTTT; CDR3aa: CASSIDWTGYLQPQHF
v_gene: TRBV5-1; abundance: many; j_gene: TRBJ2-1; d_gene: TRBD1; CDR3nt: TGCGCCAGCAGCTGGACCGGGGACAGGGTGGCGCGTTCTACTTACAATGAGCAGTTCTTC; CDR3aa: CASSWTGDRVARSTYNEQFF
v_gene: TRBV7-9; abundance: few; j_gene: TRBJ1-4; d_gene: -; CDR3nt: TGTGCCAGCAGCCCCGGCCGGGGGACGGTTGATGAAAAACTGTTTTTT; CDR3aa: CASSPGRGTVDEKLFF
v_gene: TRBV6-5; abundance: many; j_gene: TRBJ2-5; d_gene: TRBD2; CDR3nt: TGTGCCAGCAGTTCAGCGGGAGGGTTGGAGACCCAGTACTTC; CDR3aa: CASSSAGGLETQYF
v_gene: TRBV5-1; abundance: -; j_gene: TRBJ1-3; d_gene: -; CDR3nt: TGCGCCAGCAGCTTGACAGGCCCCATGACCTCTGGAAACACCATATATTTT; CDR3aa: CASSLTGPMTSGNTIYF
v_gene: TRBV5-1; abundance: many; j_gene: TRBJ1-1; d_gene: -; CDR3nt: TGCGCCAGCAGCTTCGACGGTAACACTGAAGCTTTCTTT; CDR3aa: CASSFDGNTEAFF
v_gene: TRBV24-1; abundance: few; j_gene: TRBJ2-3; d_gene: -; CDR3nt: TGTGCCACCAGTGACCCCATAACAGATACGCAGTATTTT; CDR3aa: CATSDPITDTQYF
v_gene: TRBV5-1; abundance: few; j_gene: TRBJ2-3; d_gene: TRBD2; CDR3nt: TGCGCCAGCAGAAAAAATAATCCCGGGACTAGCGGGACAGATACGCAGTATTTT; CDR3aa: CASRKNNPGTSGTDTQYF
v_gene: TRBV20-1; abundance: -; j_gene: TRBJ2-3; d_gene: TRBD2; CDR3nt: TGCAGTGCTCGGACTAGCGGGAGTAAGGCAGATACGCAGTATTTT; CDR3aa: CSARTSGSKADTQYF
v_gene: TRBV4-2; abundance: medium-sized; j_gene: TRBJ1-6; d_gene: -; CDR3nt: TGTGCCAGCAGCCAAGGAGGGGTTAATTCACCCCTCCACTTT; CDR3aa: CASSQGGVNSPLHF
v_gene: TRBV4-2; abundance: few; j_gene: TRBJ1-4; d_gene: -; CDR3nt: TGTGCCAGCAGCCGAATACCAACTAATGAAAAACTGTTTTTT; CDR3aa: CASSRIPTNEKLFF
v_gene: TRBV29-1; abundance: -; j_gene: TRBJ2-1; d_gene: -; CDR3nt: TGCAGATCTGGCAGGGCCAACGGTGAGCAGTTCTTC; CDR3aa: CRSGRANGEQFF